A single sample gave rise to the 14 T cell receptor beta chains below, sequenced in a study of siplizumab effects on memory and regulatory T cells. Some clones are missing from TCRdb's copy, which holds only in-frame ones; the method was immunoSEQ multiplex PCR. The data contain roughly 26,000 clones, 75% to 85% of them singletons. Sequencing was performed on memory CD4+ T cells sorted from blood. All receptors come from a human donor in good health.

The chain couples TRBV11-3 to TRBJ2-1, with 9 positions matching TRBD1. The CDR3 is 16 amino acids. The germline gives CDR1 SGHNT, CDR2 YENEEA. Trimming removed 7 bases from V and 5 bases from J; junction bases left unmatched: 12. The CDR3 loop reads CASTRFGTGINNEQFF. The DNA of the CDR3 is TGTGCCAGCACCCGATTCGGGACAGGGATCAACAATGAGCAGTTCTTC.

V gene TRBV7-3 combines with J gene TRBJ2-6, with 7 bases matching TRBD1. Looked up from germline, CDR1 is SGHTA and CDR2 is FQGTGA. The CDR3 runs to 18 residues. The V gene end was trimmed by 5 bases and the J gene end by 0 bases; junction bases not matched to a gene: 10. The CDR3 DNA follows: TGTGCCAGCAGCGCAACAGGGGCCACCTACTCTGGGGCCAACGTCCTGACTTTC. This codes for CASSATGATYSGANVLTF.

This chain joins TRBV29-1 and TRBJ1-3; D not certain. This CDR3 contains 13 residues. V shed 4 bases and J shed 2 bases, with 9 bases lying between them. Germline V lookup: CDR1 SQVTM, CDR2 ANQGSEA. CDR3 sequence: CSVVGSPGNTIYF. The CDR3 DNA follows: TGCAGCGTTGTGGGGAGCCCTGGAAACACCATATATTTT.

The V call is TRBV11-3, the J call TRBJ2-6, with TRBD2 as a possible D gene (6 bases). Per germline, CDR1 SGHNT and CDR2 YENEEA. Trimming stripped 4 bases from V and 1 base from J, with 8 bases between. CDR3 length: 15 residues. CDR3: CASSSEGSGANVLTF. In nucleotides, the CDR3 is TGTGCCAGCAGCTCGGAGGGATCTGGGGCCAACGTCCTGACTTTC.

This chain connects TRBV6-1 to TRBJ2-7; 8 nucleotides match TRBD2. V shed 6 bases and J 4 bases; nucleotides not matched to a gene: 8. The CDR3 totals 14 residues. Germline CDR1 reads MNHNS; CDR2 reads SASEGT. CDR3 in DNA: TGTGCCAGCAGACGGGAGGGCCTTAGTTACGAGCAGTACTTC. It yields the protein CASRREGLSYEQYF.

This sequence joins TRBV29-1 and TRBJ2-5; 9 bases line up with TRBD1. The CDR3 has 12 amino acids. V lost 7 bases, J lost 5 bases, and 5 bases stayed unmatched. The V gene's germline CDR1 is SQVTM and CDR2 ANQGSEA. The CDR3 coding sequence is TGCAGCGATAGGACAGGGGTCGAGACCCAGTACTTC. Translated, it gives CSDRTGVETQYF.

This clone was counted only a few times. The V gene is TRBV9, the J gene TRBJ2-2; D not resolved. This CDR3 comprises 15 residues. V lost 0 bases to trimming and J lost 2 bases, with 8 bases between them. Germline loops: CDR1 SGDLS, CDR2 YYNGEE. The CDR3 here is CASSVDLPNTGELFF. As DNA, the CDR3 is TGTGCCAGCAGCGTAGATCTGCCAAACACCGGGGAGCTGTTTTTT.

V and J are TRBV28 and TRBJ1-5; no firm D call. The ends were cut back, 3 bases at V and 2 bases at J, with 11 bases in the middle. The CDR3 has 15 residues. Germline CDR1 MDHEN, CDR2 SYDVKM. CDR3: CASSLGNKGNQPQHF. The DNA of the CDR3 is TGTGCCAGCAGTTTGGGGAATAAGGGCAATCAGCCCCAGCATTTT.

This clone showed up just once. This chain connects TRBV28 to TRBJ1-1; 8 nucleotides line up with TRBD1. This CDR3 has 15 amino acids. The germline CDR1 and CDR2 sequences are MDHEN and SYDVKM. With V trimmed by 2 bases and J by 7 bases, 9 bases remained unmatched. CDR3 protein: CASSLAGRGRGEAFF. The CDR3 DNA follows: TGTGCCAGCAGTTTAGCGGGCAGGGGGCGGGGTGAAGCTTTCTTT.

The chain employs TRBV4-3 and TRBJ2-2, with TRBD2 as a possible D gene (5 bases). With 1 base removed from V and 0 bases from J, the gap between germline ends came to 9 bases. The CDR3 has 16 residues. Germline loops: CDR1 LGHNA, CDR2 YSLEER. In DNA form, the CDR3 reads TGCGCCAGCAGCCAAGGCCAGCGGTCGAACACCGGGGAGCTGTTTTTT. Amino acid sequence: CASSQGQRSNTGELFF.

The rearrangement uses TRBV29-1 and TRBJ1-1, with D perhaps TRBD1 (6 bases). CDR1 is SQVTM and CDR2 is ANQGSEA in the germline V gene. V was trimmed by 4 bases and J by 7 bases, leaving 16 bases between them. The CDR3 spans 13 residues. The CDR3 loop reads CSVGGGSGDEAFF. The DNA for the CDR3 is TGCAGCGTTGGAGGGGGGAGTGGTGATGAAGCTTTCTTT.

The chain links TRBV7-6 to TRBJ2-3; D not certain. The germline V gene encodes CDR1 SGHVS and CDR2 FNYEAQ. The CDR3 consists of 14 residues. The V gene lost 2 bases and the J gene lost 6 bases, with 12 bases spanning the gap. CDR3 in DNA: TGTGCCAGCAGCTTAAGGTCTTCTCTCGATACGCAGTATTTT. It yields the protein CASSLRSSLDTQYF.

The chain carries TRBV5-1 and TRBJ2-2; TRBD2 matches 11 bases. The CDR3 is 18 residues long. CDR1 is SGHRS, CDR2 YFSETQ, per germline. With 4 bases clipped from V and 4 bases from J, the junction kept 12 bases outside the gene matches. CDR3 nucleotide sequence: TGCGCCAGCAGCCCGACTAGCGGGACCCCCCGGAGCACCGGGGAGCTGTTTTTT. Translated: CASSPTSGTPRSTGELFF.

The chain is built from TRBV5-1 and TRBJ2-7; 7 nucleotides line up with TRBD1. J was trimmed by 5 bases and V by 1 base; bases with no gene match: 6. Germline values: CDR1 SGHRS, CDR2 YFSETQ. The CDR3 contains 14 residues. CDR3 amino acids: CASSLFQGDDEQYF. For the CDR3, the DNA is TGCGCCAGCAGCTTGTTTCAGGGGGACGACGAGCAGTACTTC.